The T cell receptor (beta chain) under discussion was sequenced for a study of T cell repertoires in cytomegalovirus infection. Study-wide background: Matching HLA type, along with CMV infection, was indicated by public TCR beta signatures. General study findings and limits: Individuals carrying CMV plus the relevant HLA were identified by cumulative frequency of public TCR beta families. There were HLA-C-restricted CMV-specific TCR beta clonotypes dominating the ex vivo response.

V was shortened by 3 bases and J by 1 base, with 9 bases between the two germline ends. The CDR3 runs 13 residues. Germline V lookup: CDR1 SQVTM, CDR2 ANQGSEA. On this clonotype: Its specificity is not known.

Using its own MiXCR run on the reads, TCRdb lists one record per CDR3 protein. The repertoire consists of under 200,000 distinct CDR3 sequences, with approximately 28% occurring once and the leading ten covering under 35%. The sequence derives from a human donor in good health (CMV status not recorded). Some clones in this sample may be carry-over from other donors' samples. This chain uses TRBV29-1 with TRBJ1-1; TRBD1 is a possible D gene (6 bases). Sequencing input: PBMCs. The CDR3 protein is CSVDRGKNTEAFF. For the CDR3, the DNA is TGCAGCGTTGATAGGGGGAAGAACACTGAAGCTTTCTTT.